A single sample gave rise to the 3 T cell receptor beta chains below, sequenced in a study of T-cell reconstitution after alpha-beta-depleted transplantation in children. Construction of the TCRbeta library involved unique molecular identifiers. TCRdb fed the PCR reads into MiXCR, producing one record per CDR3 protein. The top ten clones hold around 2.3% of a sample with roughly 500,000 distinct CDR3 sequences, around a third of them seen once. The sample was PBMCs from the stem cell graft donor, taken from the stem cell graft. The receptor set was obtained from a human donor who donated a stem cell graft to a child with aplastic anemia.

A few counts support this clonotype. V usage is TRBV12-3 or TRBV12-4 and J usage is TRBJ1-1, with D possibly TRBD1 on 6 matching bases. The CDR3 has 12 amino acids. Trimming removed 7 bases at V and 8 bases at J, with 14 bases between. DNA of the CDR3: TGTGCCAGCACACGGTGGGGGGCGGAAGCTTTCTTT. It encodes CASTRWGAEAFF.

This clonotype was found a few times. This chain links TRBV29-1 with TRBJ2-7; perhaps TRBD1 as D (6 bases). In germline, CDR1 is SQVTM, CDR2 ANQGSEA. V was shortened by 6 bases and J by 5 bases, with 11 bases between the two germline ends. The CDR3 covers 11 residues. CDR3 nucleotide sequence: TGCAGCGTCGGGGACATCCACGAGCAGTACTTC. It codes for CSVGDIHEQYF.

The J gene is TRBJ2-5, the V gene TRBV11-2; 11 bases are a match to TRBD2. The trim removed 5 bases at V and 2 bases at J, leaving 13 bases unmatched. The CDR3 consists of 18 residues. Looked up from germline, CDR1 is SGHAT and CDR2 is FQNNGV. CDR3 residues: CASSLQDSGRDFQETQYF. The CDR3 DNA is TGTGCCAGCAGCCTCCAGGATAGCGGGAGGGATTTTCAAGAGACCCAGTACTTC. Together with reference TRBV11-2 and TRBJ2-5, the CDR3 gives the full variable domain: EAGVAQSPRYKIIEKRQSVAFWCNPISGHATLYWYQQILGQGPKLLIQFQNNGVVDDSQLPKDRFSAERLKGVDSTLKIQPAKLEDSAVYLCASSLQDSGRDFQETQYFGPGTRLLVL.